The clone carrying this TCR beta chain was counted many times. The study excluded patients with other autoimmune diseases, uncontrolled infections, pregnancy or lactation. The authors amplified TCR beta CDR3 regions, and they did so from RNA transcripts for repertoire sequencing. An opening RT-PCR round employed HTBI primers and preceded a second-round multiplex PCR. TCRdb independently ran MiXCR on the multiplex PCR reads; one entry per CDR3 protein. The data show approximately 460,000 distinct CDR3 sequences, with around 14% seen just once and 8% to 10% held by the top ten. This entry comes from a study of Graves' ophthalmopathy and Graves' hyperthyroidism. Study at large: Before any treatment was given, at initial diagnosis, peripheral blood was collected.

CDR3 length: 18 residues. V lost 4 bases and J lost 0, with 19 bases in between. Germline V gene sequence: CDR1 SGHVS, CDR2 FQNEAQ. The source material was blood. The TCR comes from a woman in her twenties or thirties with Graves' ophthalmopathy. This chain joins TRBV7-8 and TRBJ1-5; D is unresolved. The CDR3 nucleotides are TGTGCCAGCAGCTCTAGACCTGAGAGGATATATAGCAATCAGCCCCAGCATTTT. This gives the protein CASSSRPERIYSNQPQHF.